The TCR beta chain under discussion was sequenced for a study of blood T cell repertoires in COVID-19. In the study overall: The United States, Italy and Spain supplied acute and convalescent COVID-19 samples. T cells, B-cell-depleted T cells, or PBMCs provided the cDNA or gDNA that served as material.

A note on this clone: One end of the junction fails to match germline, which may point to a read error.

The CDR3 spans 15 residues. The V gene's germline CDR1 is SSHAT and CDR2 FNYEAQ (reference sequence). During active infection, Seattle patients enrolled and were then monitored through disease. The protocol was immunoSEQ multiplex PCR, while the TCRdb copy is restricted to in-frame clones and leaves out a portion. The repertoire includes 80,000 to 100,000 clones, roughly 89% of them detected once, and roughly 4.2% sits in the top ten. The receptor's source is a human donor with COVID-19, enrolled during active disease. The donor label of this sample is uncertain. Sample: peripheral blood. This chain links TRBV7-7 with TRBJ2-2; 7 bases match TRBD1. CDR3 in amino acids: CASSLRTGNTGELFF. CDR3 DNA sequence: TGTGCTAGCAGCTTGCGGACAGGGAACACCGGGGAGCTGTTTTTT.